These T cell receptor beta chains were read from a single sample in a study of molecular identifiers for immune sequencing clone quantification. TCRdb re-called the PCR reads through MiXCR, storing one row per CDR3 protein. In the table there are about 36,000 distinct CDR3 sequences, approximately 17% of which are singletons. The sample was naive CD8+ T cells from blood, with Jurkat cell RNA spiked in. Source of these receptors: a human donor in good health. Some libraries in this study had Jurkat cell RNA spiked in. CDR3s include the opening cysteine and the closing phenylalanine or tryptophan. A D gene is named only where the DNA matches it firmly. Rows may omit the clone size; those that give it use once, few, many or a size class.

>TRBJ1-4|TRBV28|.|many
CASRLQTDYNEKLFF
TGTGCCAGCAGACTACAGACGGACTATAATGAAAAACTGTTTTTT
>TRBJ2-7|TRBV15|.|many
CATSRGRGLTYEQYF
TGTGCCACCAGCAGAGGTAGGGGGTTGACCTACGAGCAGTACTTC
>TRBJ2-7|TRBV25-1|.|.
CASSERGLYEQYF
TGTGCCAGCAGTGAACGGGGTCTCTACGAGCAGTACTTC
>TRBJ2-3|TRBV4-1|TRBD2|.
CASKEEIIAGGSQYF
TGCGCCAGCAAAGAAGAGATTATAGCGGGAGGATCGCAGTATTTT
>TRBJ2-3|TRBV4-1|.|.
CASSQLTGRIDTQYF
TGCGCCAGCAGCCAATTGACAGGGAGGATAGATACGCAGTATTTT
>TRBJ2-2|TRBV15|.|.
CATSSFSGELFF
TGTGCCACCAGCTCCTTTTCCGGGGAGCTGTTTTTT
>TRBJ2-7|TRBV28|TRBD2|many
CASRGIAGGIHEQYF
TGTGCCAGCAGGGGGATAGCGGGAGGAATCCACGAGCAGTACTTC
>TRBJ1-1|TRBV15|.|.
CATSRDPRRPRPNTEAFF
TGTGCCACCAGCAGAGATCCCCGCCGTCCGCGGCCGAACACTGAAGCTTTCTTT
>TRBJ2-7|TRBV12-3/TRBV12-4|.|many
CASSPDGSSYEQYF
TGTGCCAGCAGCCCGGACGGGAGCTCCTACGAGCAGTACTTC
>TRBJ2-4|TRBV4-3|.|many
CASSLSQVNKNIQYF
TGCGCCAGCAGCCTATCACAGGTTAATAAAAACATTCAGTACTTC
>TRBJ2-3|TRBV5-1|.|many
CASSLAGGAVRIDTQYF
TGCGCCAGCAGCTTGGCCGGAGGTGCGGTTAGAATAGATACGCAGTATTTT
>TRBJ2-1|TRBV7-3|.|many
CASSLLAAEQFF
TGTGCCAGCAGCTTACTGGCAGCTGAGCAGTTCTTC
>TRBJ2-1|TRBV19|TRBD1|few
CASNRTGGGEQFF
TGTGCCAGTAACCGGACAGGGGGCGGTGAGCAGTTCTTC
>TRBJ1-4|TRBV29-1|.|many
CSVVGAQNEKLFF
TGCAGCGTTGTGGGGGCGCAAAATGAAAAACTGTTTTTT
>TRBJ2-1|TRBV7-8|.|many
CASSPRVGDQFF
TGTGCCAGCAGCCCCCGCGTGGGGGATCAGTTCTTC
>TRBJ1-2|TRBV5-1|.|medium-sized
CASSLAQANYGYTF
TGCGCCAGCAGCTTGGCTCAGGCGAACTATGGCTACACCTTC
>TRBJ2-2|TRBV28|TRBD2|.
CASSLPSAGVSTGELFF
TGTGCCAGCAGTTTACCCTCAGCGGGAGTTAGCACCGGGGAGCTGTTTTTT
>TRBJ2-3|TRBV9|TRBD2|.
CACTRGGASTDTQYF
TGTGCCTGCACCCGGGGGGGAGCTAGCACAGATACGCAGTATTTT
>TRBJ2-3|TRBV27|TRBD1|medium-sized
CASNPGQGYGTQYF
TGTGCCAGCAACCCCGGACAGGGCTATGGTACGCAGTATTTT
>TRBJ2-3|TRBV7-9|.|large
CASTGLAARSTDTQYF
TGTGCCAGCACCGGCTTAGCGGCTAGAAGCACAGATACGCAGTATTTT
>TRBJ1-1|TRBV28|.|.
CASSPLPSTGINEAFF
TGTGCCAGCAGTCCCCTCCCGAGTACAGGGATAAATGAAGCTTTCTTT
>TRBJ2-7|TRBV14|.|.
CASSQRGGLEQYF
TGTGCCAGCAGCCAAAGAGGAGGGCTCGAGCAGTACTTC
>TRBJ2-2|TRBV4-3|.|.
CTSSQDVRQGNEELFF
TGCACCAGCAGCCAAGATGTGAGGCAGGGAAACGAGGAGCTGTTTTTT
>TRBJ1-1|TRBV13|.|.
CASSPAEETEAFF
TGTGCCAGCAGCCCGGCCGAGGAGACTGAAGCTTTCTTT
>TRBJ2-7|TRBV7-2|.|large
CASSLERTPSYEQYF
TGTGCCAGCAGCTTAGAGCGGACACCCTCCTACGAGCAGTACTTC
>TRBJ2-1|TRBV9|TRBD2|.
CASSVDTGGSSYNEQFF
TGTGCCAGCAGCGTAGATACGGGGGGGAGCTCCTACAATGAGCAGTTCTTC
>TRBJ2-7|TRBV14|.|many
CASSQAPGPLGYEQYF
TGTGCCAGCAGCCAAGCTCCCGGTCCCCTGGGATACGAGCAGTACTTC
>TRBJ2-4|TRBV19|.|many
CASSFGGWNIQYF
TGTGCCAGTAGTTTTGGAGGGTGGAACATTCAGTACTTC
>TRBJ1-2|TRBV29-1|.|many
CSVVEPGYGYTF
TGCAGCGTTGTAGAACCAGGCTATGGCTACACCTTC
>TRBJ2-7|TRBV7-9|.|.
CASSLGARSYEQYF
TGTGCCAGCAGCTTAGGGGCCCGGTCTTACGAGCAGTACTTC
>TRBJ2-5|TRBV13|.|many
CASSFRGETQYF
TGTGCCAGCAGTTTCCGCGGGGAGACCCAGTACTTC
>TRBJ2-7|TRBV5-1|.|many
CASRNGDEQYF
TGCGCCAGCAGGAACGGCGACGAGCAGTACTTC
>TRBJ2-5|TRBV4-1|TRBD2|.
CASSIWTSASQETQYF
TGCGCCAGCAGCATTTGGACTAGCGCCTCCCAAGAGACCCAGTACTTC
>TRBJ2-5|TRBV28|TRBD1|.
CASSLIRDSLQETQYF
TGTGCCAGCAGTTTAATCCGGGACAGCCTACAAGAGACCCAGTACTTC
>TRBJ2-1|TRBV6-5|TRBD2|many
CASSPYVGREAPVYDEQFF
TGTGCCAGCAGTCCCTACGTGGGGCGGGAGGCTCCGGTCTACGATGAGCAGTTCTTC
>TRBJ2-1|TRBV5-5|.|.
CASSLERPYNEQFF
TGTGCCAGCAGCTTGGAGCGGCCCTACAATGAGCAGTTCTTC
>TRBJ2-1|TRBV29-1|.|many
CSVVGGMSSYNEQFF
TGCAGCGTTGTTGGCGGGATGAGCTCCTACAATGAGCAGTTCTTC
>TRBJ2-7|TRBV29-1|TRBD2|.
CSVDVAGSSYEQYF
TGCAGCGTTGATGTAGCGGGGAGCTCCTACGAGCAGTACTTC
>TRBJ2-1|TRBV6-6|TRBD1|.
CATGGTGGYNEQFF
TGTGCCACCGGCGGGACAGGGGGCTACAATGAGCAGTTCTTC
>TRBJ2-1|TRBV12-3/TRBV12-4|.|many
CASSLTGPSHNEQFF
TGTGCCAGCAGTTTAACAGGGCCAAGCCACAATGAGCAGTTCTTC
>TRBJ2-5|TRBV5-1|TRBD2|many
CASSGPSSGNKETQYF
TGCGCCAGCAGCGGGCCGTCTAGCGGGAATAAAGAGACCCAGTACTTC
>TRBJ2-2|TRBV4-2|TRBD1|.
CASSQTGTLNTGELFF
TGTGCCAGCAGCCAGACAGGGACACTTAACACCGGGGAGCTGTTTTTT
>TRBJ1-2|TRBV6-2/TRBV6-3|.|few
CASSQSGTRNCGYTF
TGTGCCAGCAGTCAATCCGGGACAAGAAACTGTGGCTACACCTTC
>TRBJ2-7|TRBV9|.|many
CASSVFGGAEQYF
TGTGCCAGCAGCGTATTTGGGGGAGCCGAGCAGTACTTC
>TRBJ2-1|TRBV5-6|.|many
CASSLARCYNEQFF
TGTGCCAGCAGCTTGGCACGGTGCTACAATGAGCAGTTCTTC
>TRBJ2-3|TRBV4-3|.|many
CASSHKLAGTDTQYF
TGCGCCAGCAGCCATAAACTAGCAGGCACAGATACGCAGTATTTT
>TRBJ2-3|TRBV20-1|TRBD1|many
CSAVSSGGDTDTQYF
TGCAGTGCCGTTTCCTCAGGGGGAGACACAGATACGCAGTATTTT
>TRBJ2-5|TRBV29-1|.|few
CSVDHDRDWVTQYF
TGCAGCGTTGACCACGACAGGGACTGGGTGACCCAGTACTTC
>TRBJ2-3|TRBV13|TRBD2|many
CASREQAGVTDTQYF
TGTGCCAGCAGGGAACAAGCGGGAGTGACAGATACGCAGTATTTT
>TRBJ2-1|TRBV6-2/TRBV6-3|.|many
CASSHRGDSYNEQFF
TGTGCCAGCAGCCACCGCGGGGATTCCTACAATGAGCAGTTCTTC
>TRBJ2-7|TRBV7-8|.|many
CASSLAQMYEQYF
TGTGCCAGCAGCTTAGCCCAGATGTACGAGCAGTACTTC
>TRBJ2-7|TRBV4-1|.|.
CASSQEPTFSYEQYF
TGCGCCAGCAGCCAAGAGCCCACTTTTTCCTACGAGCAGTACTTC
>TRBJ2-4|TRBV20-1|.|many
CSGYILGENIQYF
TGCAGCGGCTACATATTGGGGGAAAACATTCAGTACTTC
>TRBJ2-5|TRBV7-8|TRBD1|many
CASSLVRTGGRETQYF
TGTGCCAGCAGCTTAGTACGGACAGGGGGCAGGGAGACCCAGTACTTC
>TRBJ2-7|TRBV6-1|.|many
CASRVVVEQYF
TGTGCCAGCAGAGTAGTGGTCGAGCAGTACTTC
>TRBJ1-1|TRBV27|TRBD1|many
CASSQWTGSDTEAFF
TGTGCCAGCAGTCAATGGACAGGGTCGGACACTGAAGCTTTCTTT
>TRBJ2-1|TRBV27|.|.
CASSLAAGWGEQFF
TGTGCCAGCAGTTTAGCGGCCGGGTGGGGTGAGCAGTTCTTC
>TRBJ2-1|TRBV29-1|TRBD2|many
CSVETSGSGNEQFF
TGCAGCGTTGAAACTAGCGGGAGCGGTAATGAGCAGTTCTTC
>TRBJ2-1|TRBV6-5|.|many
CASSPGGPALEQFF
TGTGCCAGCAGTCCCGGAGGACCCGCCCTAGAGCAGTTCTTC